The clone carrying this TCR beta chain was observed at least ten times. Trimming cost V 6 bases and J 11 bases, with 16 bases left between them. The CDR3 length is 12 residues. CDR1 is MNHEY and CDR2 is SVGEGT in the germline V gene. TCR cDNA received a 3' ligated oligonucleotide that carried a UMI. This sample stems from a study of naive and memory T cell subsets. Four PCR rounds used nested alpha and beta constant region primers plus the SP2 primer. TCRdb reanalysed the 5' RACE reads using MiXCR and keeps one entry per CDR3 protein. Here the sample spans about 48,000 distinct CDR3 sequences, approximately 4.5% being singletons.

V gene TRBV6-2 or TRBV6-3 combines with J gene TRBJ1-1; no reliable D call. The source of this sequence is a female donor in good health. This CDR3 is CASSPTFPVAFF. As DNA, the CDR3 is TGTGCCAGCAGCCCGACCTTCCCGGTTGCTTTCTTT.